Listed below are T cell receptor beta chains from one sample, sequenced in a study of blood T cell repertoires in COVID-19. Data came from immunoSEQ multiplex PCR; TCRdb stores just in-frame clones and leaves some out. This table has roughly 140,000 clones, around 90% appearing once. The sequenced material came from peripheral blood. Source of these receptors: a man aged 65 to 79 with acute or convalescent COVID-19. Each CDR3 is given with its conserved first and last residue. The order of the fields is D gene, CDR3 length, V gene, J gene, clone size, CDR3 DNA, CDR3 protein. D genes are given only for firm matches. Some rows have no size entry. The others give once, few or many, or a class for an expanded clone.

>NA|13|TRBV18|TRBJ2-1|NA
TGTGCCAGCTCACCCGGACAGCTAAATGAGCAGTTCTTC
CASSPGQLNEQFF
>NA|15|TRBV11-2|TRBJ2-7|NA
TGTGCCAGCAGCGGCAGGGGACGCGGAAACTACGAGCAGTACTTC
CASSGRGRGNYEQYF
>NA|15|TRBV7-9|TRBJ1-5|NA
TGTGCCAGCAGCTTCACAGGGTATAGCAATCAGCCCCAGCATTTT
CASSFTGYSNQPQHF
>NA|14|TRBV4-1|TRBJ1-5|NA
TGCGCCAGCAGCCTAAACTTAGGAGGACAGCCCCAGCATTTT
CASSLNLGGQPQHF
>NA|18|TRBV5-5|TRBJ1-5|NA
TGTGCCAGCAGCTTGGCCGGAAAGGGAGGGTATAGCAATCAGCCCCAGCATTTT
CASSLAGKGGYSNQPQHF
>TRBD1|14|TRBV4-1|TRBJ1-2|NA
TGCGCCAGCAGCCAAGATGGGGACAGCTATGGCTACACCTTC
CASSQDGDSYGYTF
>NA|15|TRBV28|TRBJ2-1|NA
TGTGCCAGCAGTCCAGAGAGGAGGATGGGATATGAGCAGTTCTTC
CASSPERRMGYEQFF
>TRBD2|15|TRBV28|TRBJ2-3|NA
TGTGCCACCCAATCCGTAGCGGGAGGGGAGGATACGCAGTATTTT
CATQSVAGGEDTQYF
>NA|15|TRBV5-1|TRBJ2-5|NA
TGCGCCAGCAGCTTGAGTCTCGCGGGCGAGAAGACCCAGTACTTC
CASSLSLAGEKTQYF
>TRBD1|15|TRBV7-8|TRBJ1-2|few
TGTGCCAGCAGGTACCGGGACAGGAACCTCTATGGCTACACCTTC
CASRYRDRNLYGYTF